These T cell receptor beta chains were read from a single sample in a study of OX40 agonist ivuxolimab in advanced cancers. TCRdb's table, derived via immunoSEQ multiplex PCR, lists solely in-frame clones and lacks some. The sample records under 85,000 clones, around 90% being singletons. The sample consisted of CD4+ or CD8+ T cells sorted from blood, taken in a trial of the OX40 agonist ivuxolimab. The receptors come from an adult with an advanced solid tumor such as melanoma, head and neck, liver or kidney cancer. Each CDR3 is given with its conserved first and last residue. A D gene is named only where the DNA matches it firmly. For some rows the clone size is stated as once, few or many, or as a class when expanded; others skip it.

>TRBJ2-7|-|-|TRBV20-1
TGCAGTGCTTCCGGGTCCAACGAGCAGTACTTC
CSASGSNEQYF
>TRBJ1-5|few|-|TRBV10-3
TGTGCCATCAGTGATGTGTCAGGCAATCAGCCCCAGCATTTT
CAISDVSGNQPQHF
>TRBJ2-7|-|TRBD2|TRBV4-1
TGCGCCAGCAGCCAAATCGGACTAGGTCTTAGCCACGAGCAGTACTTC
CASSQIGLGLSHEQYF
>TRBJ2-5|-|TRBD2|TRBV11-3
TGTGCCAGCAGCCTTGGGACGGGAGGAGAGACCCAGTACTTC
CASSLGTGGETQYF
>TRBJ2-3|once|TRBD2|TRBV6-1
TGTGCCATCTTGACTAGCAGCGGCACAGATACGCAGTATTTT
CAILTSSGTDTQYF
>TRBJ2-3|-|TRBD1|TRBV5-1
TGCGCCAGCAGCGGAGGACAGGGGAGCACAGATACGCAGTATTTT
CASSGGQGSTDTQYF
>TRBJ1-5|once|-|TRBV7-8
TGTGCCAGCAGCGACGTCGTCCAAATTTCAGGGTTCAGCAATCAGCCCCAGCATTTT
CASSDVVQISGFSNQPQHF
>TRBJ1-3|-|-|TRBV11-3
TGTGCCAGCAGCCCCCTCTCACAAAGGTCAGGAAACACCATATATTTT
CASSPLSQRSGNTIYF
>TRBJ2-7|-|-|TRBV7-5
TGTGCCAGAAGCTGCCGTACTAGCGGGAGTCCCGAGCAGTACTTC
CARSCRTSGSPEQYF
>TRBJ2-2|-|-|TRBV7-3
TGTGCCAGCAATACTGGGGAAGGCACCGGGGAGCTGTTTTTT
CASNTGEGTGELFF
>TRBJ2-5|-|-|TRBV4-1
TGCGCCAGCAGCCAAAATGTTGGTACCCCCCGCGGGCCAGAGACCCAGTACTTC
CASSQNVGTPRGPETQYF